The 12 T cell receptor beta chains given below trace back to one sample, sequenced in a study of T cells in Graves' hyperthyroidism and ophthalmopathy. RNA transcripts provided the source from which TCR beta CDR3 regions were amplified. The HTBI primer set served for first-round RT-PCR of the TCR CDR3. TCRdb fed the multiplex PCR reads into MiXCR, producing one record per CDR3 protein. This sample yields more than 600,000 distinct CDR3 sequences, of which about a sixth are seen a single time; roughly 8% belongs to the top ten. The sequenced sample was blood. The receptor source for this set is a man younger than 35 with Graves' hyperthyroidism.

This clonotype was recorded many times. The gene calls are TRBV19 and TRBJ2-2; the match to TRBD2 covers 11 bases. Germline V gene sequence: CDR1 LNHDA, CDR2 SQIVND (reference sequence). This CDR3 spans 16 amino acids. The trim removed 6 bases at V and 4 bases at J, leaving 7 bases unmatched. CDR3 DNA sequence: TGTGCCAGTAGCTCCCGTAGCGGGAGGGGCACCGGGGAGCTGTTTTTT. Its translation: CASSSRSGRGTGELFF.

This clonotype showed up many times. The chain links TRBV12-5 to TRBJ1-1; 8 bases fit TRBD1. V was pared by 0 bases and J by 11 bases, with 11 bases of the junction left unmatched. Germline assignment: CDR1 LGHNT and CDR2 FRNRAP. The CDR3 covers 15 residues. CDR3 sequence (DNA): TGTGCTAGTGGTTTGGTAACCGGGACAGGCTTTAATGCTTTCTTT. Amino acids: CASGLVTGTGFNAFF.

This clonotype was found a few times. CDR3 protein: CASSLWASGSSDEQFF. CDR3 DNA sequence: TGTGCCAGCAGCCTCTGGGCTAGCGGGAGTAGTGATGAGCAGTTCTTC. This chain links TRBV13 with TRBJ2-1, with 10 nucleotides matching TRBD2. Germline CDR1 PRHDT, CDR2 FYEKMQ (reference sequence). The V segment lost 5 bases and the J segment 8 bases; nucleotides outside the gene matches: 12. CDR3 length: 16 residues.

This rearrangement joins TRBV29-1 to TRBJ2-7, with D tentatively TRBD1 (6 bases). V dropped 0 bases and J dropped 2 bases, with 14 bases sitting between them. CDR3 length: 15 residues. CDR1 is SQVTM, CDR2 ANQGSEA, per germline. The CDR3: CSVEEAGANPYEQYF. The CDR3 coding sequence is TGCAGCGTTGAAGAAGCAGGGGCTAATCCCTACGAGCAGTACTTC.

This chain uses TRBV3-1 with TRBJ2-1, with 8 bases that match TRBD1. This CDR3 contains 16 residues. Germline trimming cut 4 bases from V and 8 bases from J; bases unmatched to any gene: 13. Germline CDR1 reads LGHDT; CDR2 reads YNNKEL (reference sequence). The CDR3 sequence: CASSLPPRTGLDEQFF. The CDR3 DNA reads as TGTGCCAGCAGCCTCCCGCCGAGGACAGGGTTGGATGAGCAGTTCTTC.

This clonotype was observed a handful of times. The chain is built from TRBV20-1 and TRBJ2-3; tentative D call: TRBD1 (6 bases). The CDR3 length is 14 residues. Germline lookup yields CDR1 DFQATT and CDR2 SNEGSKA (reference sequence). Trimming shortened V by 4 bases and J by 1 base, and 12 bases separated the two germline ends. The CDR3 nucleotides read TGCAGTGCTAACGCCAGGGGTGGCACAGATACGCAGTATTTT. It encodes CSANARGGTDTQYF.

In this sample, this clonotype turned up many times. The chain carries TRBV3-1 and TRBJ2-1; possibly TRBD2 for D (6 bases). Trimming removed 4 bases at V and 0 bases at J, with 13 bases between. Per the germline V gene, CDR1 is LGHDT and CDR2 is YNNKEL (reference sequence). The CDR3 consists of 16 residues. The CDR3 sequence is CASSPSGSSSYNEQFF. CDR3 DNA: TGTGCCAGCAGCCCCAGCGGGTCGAGCTCCTACAATGAGCAGTTCTTC.

The sample holds many counts of this clonotype. The chain has TRBV27 and TRBJ1-5, with D tentatively TRBD1 (5 bases). This CDR3 is 14 amino acids long. Trimming removed 3 bases at V and 4 bases at J, with 10 bases between. From germline, CDR1 is MNHEY and CDR2 SMNVEV (reference sequence). The CDR3 sequence: CASSFAGENQPQHF. CDR3 nucleotide sequence: TGTGCCAGCAGTTTCGCGGGGGAGAATCAGCCCCAGCATTTT.

This clonotype occurred a few times. This chain joins TRBV15 and TRBJ2-2; the D is unclear. Trimming shortened V by 1 base and J by 2 bases, and 8 bases separated the two germline ends. The CDR3 contains 15 residues. Germline V gives CDR1 LNHNV, CDR2 YYDKDF (reference sequence). The CDR3 sequence: CATSRGAVNTGELFF. The DNA for the CDR3 is TGTGCCACCAGCAGAGGGGCGGTTAACACCGGGGAGCTGTTTTTT.

Worth noting for this clonotype: A read error may be the cause here, since a much bigger clone is one base away. This chain joins TRBV9 and TRBJ1-5; D is perhaps TRBD1 (6 bases). V shed 6 bases and J shed 9 bases, with 19 bases lying between them. The germline CDR1 and CDR2 sequences are SGDLS and YYNGEE. This CDR3 contains 14 residues. The chain's CDR3 is CASTLGGGTRPQHF. The CDR3 DNA follows: TGTGCCAGCACCCTGGGGGGGGGGACACGGCCCCAGCATTTT.

This clonotype was observed many times. The V and J genes are TRBV30 and TRBJ1-1; 7 bases match TRBD1. The junction had 10 bases not matched to a gene; V was cut back by 3 bases and J by 0 bases. CDR3 length: 16 amino acids. The germline CDR1 and CDR2 sequences are GTSNPN and SVGIG (reference sequence). CDR3 in DNA: TGTGCCTGGAGAGAAAGACTCAGGGGGATGAACACTGAAGCTTTCTTT. As protein: CAWRERLRGMNTEAFF.

The chain carries TRBV6-1 and TRBJ2-1; D is undetermined. This CDR3 has 12 residues. Germline V gene sequence: CDR1 MNHNS, CDR2 SASEGT. V lost 9 bases and J 7 bases, leaving 13 bases between the germline ends. The CDR3 spells CARSLVGNEQFF. The CDR3, as DNA: TGTGCCAGATCCTTGGTGGGGAATGAGCAGTTCTTC.